The clone carrying this TCR beta chain was counted between two and nine times. Produced via immunoSEQ multiplex PCR; TCRdb's table is partial and in-frame only. The sample records 200,000 to 300,000 clones, about 90% being singletons. The data stem from a study of cytomegalovirus exposure and HLA in healthy donors. The CDR3 is made up of 13 amino acids. V dropped 2 bases and J dropped 3 bases, with 7 bases sitting between them. CDR1 is SNHLY and CDR2 is FYNNEI in the germline V gene. The V call is TRBV2, the J call TRBJ1-2; D not certain. This sequence originates from a man between 18 and 35 years old in good health and CMV-seropositive. Material for sequencing was PBMCs. The CDR3 nucleotides read TGTGCCAGCAGTGAAATAAGGGACTATGGCTACACCTTC. Protein product: CASSEIRDYGYTF.